A single sample is the source of the 2 T cell receptor beta chains below, sequenced in a study of tumor and adjacent non-tumor tissue in lung cancer. The template was RNA from unsorted bulk tissue. This non-tumor lung sample came from over 3 cm beyond the tumor edge. A modified ARM-PCR protocol with three rounds of nested PCR amplified TCRbeta. TCRdb re-analysed the multiplex PCR reads in MiXCR, keeping a single row per CDR3 protein. The sample has some 99,000 distinct CDR3 sequences, under 65% seen once. Material: distant non-tumor lung tissue. Receptors originate from a man in his 60s with non-small cell lung cancer.

In this sample, this clonotype turned up many times. The chain combines TRBV7-8 with TRBJ1-6; D uncertain. CDR1 is SGHVS, CDR2 FQNEAQ, per germline. There are 15 residues in the CDR3. The V end lost 1 base, the J end lost 6 bases, and 10 bases lay between the germline ends. CDR3 DNA sequence: TGTGCCAGCAGCTTAGACTTTATCGGTAATTCACCCCTCCACTTT. It codes for CASSLDFIGNSPLHF.

This clonotype has just a few counts. A much larger clone lies a single base off, so this may be a read error. This chain connects TRBV6-5 to TRBJ1-3, with D possibly being TRBD1 (5 bases). CDR1 MNHEY and CDR2 SVGAGI come from the germline V gene. The CDR3 spans 12 residues. CDR3 residues: CARSSTANTIYF. The CDR3 DNA is TGTGCCAGGAGTTCGACAGCAAACACCATATATTTT.